These 26 T cell receptor beta chains share one sample of origin, sequenced in a study of T cells in Graves' hyperthyroidism and ophthalmopathy. TCR beta CDR3 regions were amplified from RNA. When the TCR CDR3 underwent first-round RT-PCR, the HTBI primer set was used. MiXCR was run by TCRdb on the multiplex PCR reads, yielding one entry per CDR3 protein. Among around 300,000 distinct CDR3 sequences listed, roughly an eighth were seen once. The sequenced sample was blood. These TCRs come from a woman aged 40 to 49 with Graves' ophthalmopathy.

This clonotype was counted many times. The chain recombines TRBV10-2 with TRBJ2-7, with 10 bases fitting TRBD2. V shed 6 bases and J 2 bases; nucleotides not matched to a gene: 4. CDR3 length: 14 residues. CDR1 WSHSY and CDR2 SAAADI come from the germline V gene. CDR3 coding DNA: TGCGCCAGCAGACAGCGGGAGGGCCCCTACGAGCAGTACTTC. Residues: CASRQREGPYEQYF.

The chain employs TRBV29-1 and TRBJ1-5; TRBD1 matches 7 bases. Trimming took 6 bases from V and 5 from J; bases not matched to a gene: 7. Germline V CDR1 and CDR2: SQVTM, ANQGSEA. The CDR3 covers 13 residues. The CDR3 loop reads CSVMTGYDQPQHF. For the CDR3, the DNA is TGCAGCGTGATGACAGGGTACGATCAGCCCCAGCATTTT.

The chain recombines TRBV6-2 or TRBV6-3 with TRBJ2-3; the D gene is possibly TRBD2 (6 bases). Trimming pared 0 bases from V and 0 bases from J, leaving 10 bases between. Germline assignment: CDR1 MNHEY and CDR2 SVGEGT. The CDR3 is 16 residues long. The CDR3, as DNA: TGTGCCAGCAGTTACTCGACGGGGGTCAGCACAGATACGCAGTATTTT. As protein: CASSYSTGVSTDTQYF.

In its sample, this clonotype was seen many times. The chain joins TRBV18 to TRBJ2-1; D tentatively fits TRBD1 or TRBD2 (5 bases each). CDR1 and CDR2 from the germline V gene are KGHSH and LQKENI. The CDR3 is made up of 12 amino acids. Trimming shortened V by 0 bases and J by 10 bases, and 7 bases separated the two germline ends. For the CDR3, the DNA is TGTGCCAGCTCACCACCGGGGACGGAGCAGTTCTTC. Its translation is CASSPPGTEQFF.

The table lists this clonotype with many counts. The rearrangement joins TRBV6-1 to TRBJ1-5; 9 bases are shared with TRBD1. This CDR3 is built from 17 residues. The V gene end was trimmed by 6 bases and the J gene end by 2 bases; junction bases not matched to a gene: 11. Germline lookup yields CDR1 MNHNS and CDR2 SASEGT. CDR3 protein: CASRPGQGNFGNQPQHF. The CDR3 bases are TGTGCCAGCAGACCGGGACAGGGAAACTTTGGCAATCAGCCCCAGCATTTT.

This clonotype was recorded at least ten times. V gene TRBV7-9 combines with J gene TRBJ1-2; D is undetermined. The CDR3 covers 13 residues. Looked up from germline, CDR1 is SEHNR and CDR2 is FQNEAQ (reference sequence). V shed 3 bases and J shed 4 bases, with 9 bases lying between them. The CDR3 region has the DNA TGTGCCAGCAGCTTGGAGGAACTCTATGGCTACACCTTC. This sequence encodes CASSLEELYGYTF.

Ten or more counts support this clonotype. The chain recombines TRBV20-1 with TRBJ2-1, with TRBD2 matching over 10 bases. J lost 0 bases, V lost 3 bases, and 8 bases had no gene match. The V gene's germline CDR1 is DFQATT and CDR2 SNEGSKA (reference sequence). The CDR3 has 17 amino acids. The DNA of the CDR3 is TGCAGTGCTAGTCGGACTAGCGGCGTAAGCTCCTACAATGAGCAGTTCTTC. Its translation is CSASRTSGVSSYNEQFF.

This clonotype was observed a few times. The rearrangement joins TRBV29-1 to TRBJ2-1; the D is unclear. CDR1 and CDR2 from the germline V gene are SQVTM and ANQGSEA. V lost 6 bases, J lost 3 bases, and 9 bases lay in between. The CDR3 loop spans 12 amino acids. The CDR3 coding sequence is TGCAGCGTGAGTGGCTTCTACAATGAGCAGTTCTTC. Protein sequence: CSVSGFYNEQFF.

Only a few counts were recorded for this clonotype. This chain connects TRBV30 to TRBJ1-2, with TRBD1 identical over 12 bases. CDR1 is GTSNPN and CDR2 is SVGIG in the germline V gene (reference sequence). There are 16 residues in the CDR3. DNA for the CDR3: TGTGCACAGAGAGGGGGACAGGGGGCCTTATACTATGGCTACACCTTC. Protein product: CAQRGGQGALYYGYTF.

Ten or more counts support this clonotype. The CDR3 nucleotides are TGCAGTGCTAGAGATGGGAGTGGAACAGATACGCAGTATTTT. Translation: CSARDGSGTDTQYF. The chain has TRBV20-1 and TRBJ2-3; D is possibly TRBD2 (5 bases). This CDR3 contains 14 residues. Germline-derived CDR1 and CDR2 are DFQATT and SNEGSKA (reference sequence). V gave up 0 bases and J gave up 3 bases, with 10 bases separating them.

This clonotype came up many times. The rearrangement links TRBV6-5 to TRBJ2-7, with D perhaps being TRBD1 or TRBD2 (6 bases each). This CDR3 is 15 amino acids long. Germline-derived CDR1 and CDR2 are MNHEY and SVGAGI. The ends were cut back, 2 bases at V and 2 bases at J, with 13 bases in the middle. The CDR3 loop reads CASSYGSGAPYEQYF. The CDR3 DNA reads TGTGCCAGCAGTTACGGATCGGGGGCCCCCTACGAGCAGTACTTC.

CDR3 in DNA: TGTGCCAGTAGTTCGGGACAGATAGATAGCAATCAGCCCCAGCATTTT. Protein sequence: CASSSGQIDSNQPQHF. V gene TRBV19 combines with J gene TRBJ1-5; TRBD1 matches at 7 bases. This CDR3 has 16 amino acids. The V gene's germline CDR1 is LNHDA and CDR2 SQIVND (reference sequence). Losses at the gene ends were 5 bases for V and 0 bases for J; bases not matched to a gene: 7. The entire variable domain, with the rest obtained from reference TRBV19 and TRBJ1-5, is as follows: DGGITQSPKYLFRKEGQNVTLSCEQNLNHDAMYWYRQDPGQGLRLIYYSQIVNDFQKGDIAEGYSVSREKKESFPLTVTSAQKNPTAFYLCASSSGQIDSNQPQHFGDGTRLSIL.

This clonotype was recorded at least ten times. The V and J genes are TRBV28 and TRBJ1-1; weak D call: TRBD1 (5 bases). V was pared by 7 bases and J by 1 base, with 10 bases between. The CDR3 spans 13 residues. CDR1 and CDR2 (germline): MDHEN, SYDVKM. This chain's CDR3 is CASTTQGNTEAFF. CDR3 nucleotides: TGTGCCAGCACCACCCAGGGGAACACTGAAGCTTTCTTT.

The chain carries TRBV19 and TRBJ2-1; D is possibly TRBD2 (6 bases). This CDR3 region has 16 residues. Trimming pared 6 bases from V and 4 bases from J, leaving 19 bases between. Germline V gene lookup returns CDR1 LNHDA and CDR2 SQIVND (reference sequence). CDR3: CASRKTGTSPYNEQFF. For the CDR3, the DNA is TGTGCCAGTAGAAAGACCGGGACTTCACCGTACAATGAGCAGTTCTTC.

This clonotype was recorded at least ten times. V is TRBV2 and J is TRBJ2-7; tentatively, D is TRBD1 or TRBD2 (5 bases each). Germline CDR1 SNHLY, CDR2 FYNNEI. V lost 7 bases, J lost 0 bases, and 13 bases lay in between. This CDR3 contains 14 residues. Written as DNA, the CDR3 is TGTGCCAGCAATCCCCGGGACGGCTCCTACGAGCAGTACTTC. This gives the protein CASNPRDGSYEQYF.

This clonotype was seen a few times. The chain combines TRBV28 with TRBJ2-1; 8 nucleotides line up with TRBD1. The V gene end was trimmed by 6 bases and the J gene end by 3 bases; junction bases not matched to a gene: 4. The CDR3 has 14 residues. Germline-derived CDR1 and CDR2 are MDHEN and SYDVKM. This CDR3 is CASSRGPNYNEQFF. The CDR3 region has the DNA TGTGCCAGCAGCAGGGGGCCCAACTACAATGAGCAGTTCTTC.

In this sample, this clonotype turned up many times. The J gene is TRBJ2-2, the V gene TRBV27; possibly TRBD2 for D (6 bases). CDR3 length equals 14 residues. Germline V gene lookup returns CDR1 MNHEY and CDR2 SMNVEV (reference sequence). V lost 1 base, J lost 7 bases, and 10 bases lay in between. CDR3 loop: CASSLWRGVGELFF. The CDR3 coding sequence is TGTGCCAGCAGTTTATGGCGGGGTGTCGGGGAGCTGTTTTTT.

CDR3 in amino acids: CARFWDRGRIEELFF. The CDR3 bases are TGTGCCAGATTCTGGGACAGGGGGCGAATCGAGGAGCTGTTTTTT. The chain joins TRBV6-4 to TRBJ2-2, with 12 bases aligning to TRBD1. V trimming: 9 bases; J trimming: 10 bases; junction bases outside the gene matches: 12. The CDR3 loop spans 15 amino acids. Looked up from germline, CDR1 is MRHNA and CDR2 is SNTAGT.

The rearrangement uses TRBV10-3 and TRBJ1-3; the D is unclear. The germline CDR1 and CDR2 sequences are ENHRY and SYGVKD. The CDR3 totals 13 residues. Trimming removed 3 bases from V and 7 bases from J, with 10 bases in between. The chain's CDR3 is CAISEDSGNTIYF. CDR3 sequence (DNA): TGTGCCATCAGTGAAGACTCCGGGAACACCATATATTTT.

This clonotype occurred a few times. The V and J genes are TRBV6-5 and TRBJ2-1; 10 bases are a match to TRBD1. J lost 4 bases, V lost 4 bases, and 7 bases had no gene match. This CDR3 spans 16 amino acids. Germline CDR1 and CDR2: MNHEY and SVGAGI. This CDR3 is CASSFIPGQGYNEQFF. The CDR3 coding sequence is TGTGCCAGCAGTTTTATCCCGGGACAGGGGTACAATGAGCAGTTCTTC.

This clonotype occurred a few times. This chain connects TRBV19 to TRBJ1-5; D not resolved. The CDR3 consists of 10 residues. V was shortened by 10 bases and J by 2 bases, with 3 bases between the two germline ends. Germline lookup yields CDR1 LNHDA and CDR2 SQIVND (reference sequence). CDR3 coding DNA: TGTGCCATCGGCAATCAGCCCCAGCATTTT. It encodes CAIGNQPQHF.

This clonotype was observed many times. The chain combines TRBV6-1 with TRBJ2-2; the D gene is possibly TRBD1 (5 bases). Deletions cut 11 bases from V and 1 base from J, with 11 bases between. This CDR3 has 13 residues. The germline V gene has CDR1 MNHNS and CDR2 SASEGT. In DNA, the CDR3 is TGTGCCTCCAGGGTCTGGAACACCGGGGAGCTGTTTTTT. This sequence encodes CASRVWNTGELFF.

This clonotype was counted at least ten times. V usage is TRBV24-1 and J usage is TRBJ2-3; 10 bases align to TRBD2. Germline V lookup: CDR1 KGHDR, CDR2 SFDVKD. With 3 bases clipped from V and 4 bases from J, the junction kept 6 bases outside the gene matches. CDR3 size: 16 residues. In nucleotides, the CDR3 is TGTGCCACCAGTGATCGCGAGACTAGCGGGCCAGATACGCAGTATTTT. Its protein product is CATSDRETSGPDTQYF.

This clonotype was detected many times. The chain is built from TRBV12-3 or TRBV12-4 and TRBJ2-7; D gene ambiguous. This CDR3 region has 11 residues. V lost 2 bases and J 7 bases, leaving 6 bases between the germline ends. The CDR3 DNA is TGTGCCAGCAGTTTAAACTGGGAGCAGTACTTC. Translating it yields CASSLNWEQYF.

The chain has TRBV7-9 and TRBJ2-1; 10 nucleotides match TRBD2. V gave up 7 bases and J gave up 4 bases; unmatched junction bases: 4. The CDR3 contains 14 residues. Germline CDR1 reads SEHNR; CDR2 reads FQNEAQ (reference sequence). The CDR3 DNA is TGTGCCAGCACCAATAGCGGGGGGTACAATGAGCAGTTCTTC. This translates into CASTNSGGYNEQFF.

This clonotype was counted ten times or more. The CDR3 region has the DNA TGTGCCAGCGGGGTGGACAGAACGGGCACAGATACGCAGTATTTT. This gives the protein CASGVDRTGTDTQYF. The gene calls are TRBV2 and TRBJ2-3; maybe TRBD1 (6 bases). The V end was cut by 8 bases, the J end by 1 base, with 16 bases between. The CDR3 has 15 amino acids. Germline CDR1 reads SNHLY; CDR2 reads FYNNEI.